A single sample is the source of the 27 T cell receptor beta chains below, sequenced in a study of blood T cell repertoires in COVID-19. The table came from immunoSEQ multiplex PCR; TCRdb's copy has only in-frame clones and leaves some out. The table has 300,000 to 400,000 clones, 75% to 90% seen once. Sequenced input: peripheral blood. All receptors derive from a woman in her 30s with COVID-19, enrolled during active disease.

This sequence joins TRBV7-8 and TRBJ2-3; D not certain. Germline loops: CDR1 SGHVS, CDR2 FQNEAQ. The V gene lost 5 bases and the J gene lost 1 base, with 13 bases spanning the gap. This CDR3 spans 15 amino acids. CDR3 region: CASSEKSGGTDTQYF. The DNA for the CDR3 is TGTGCCAGCAGCGAAAAGTCCGGAGGCACAGATACGCAGTATTTT.

The table lists this clone with a count of one. V gene TRBV9 combines with J gene TRBJ2-2; no clear D. The CDR3 runs 12 residues. Trimming took off 4 bases at V and 6 bases at J, with 7 bases between the two ends. Germline V CDR1 and CDR2: SGDLS, YYNGEE. The CDR3 region has the DNA TGTGCCAGCAGCTCCCATGCCGGGGAGCTGTTTTTT. It codes for CASSSHAGELFF.

The sample holds a few counts of this clone. Here the CDR3 DNA reads TGCGCCAGCAGCCAAGAGGGGCATCTTAATTCACCCCTCCACTTT. It yields the protein CASSQEGHLNSPLHF. The chain joins TRBV4-1 to TRBJ1-6; weak D call: TRBD1 (5 bases). Germline lookup yields CDR1 MGHRA and CDR2 YSYEKL. This CDR3 contains 15 residues. Trimming pared 0 bases from V and 6 bases from J, leaving 9 bases between.

The chain recombines TRBV5-4 with TRBJ1-4, with TRBD1 matching 8 bases. Per the germline V gene, CDR1 is SGHNT and CDR2 is YYREEE (reference sequence). V gave up 4 bases and J gave up 6 bases; unmatched junction bases: 5. CDR3 length equals 14 residues. The CDR3 spells CASSETGGDEKLFF. The CDR3 DNA reads TGTGCCAGCAGCGAAACAGGGGGGGATGAAAAACTGTTTTTT.

This CDR3 is CASSLDRALSYEQYF. The DNA of the CDR3 is TGTGCCAGCAGCCTGGACAGGGCTCTCTCCTACGAGCAGTACTTC. V and J are TRBV7-8 and TRBJ2-7; 8 positions match TRBD1. The CDR3 runs 15 residues. Germline V gives CDR1 SGHVS, CDR2 FQNEAQ. Trimming removed 5 bases from V and 0 bases from J; junction bases left unmatched: 6.

The chain recombines TRBV7-6 with TRBJ2-2; TRBD2 matches at 9 bases. This CDR3 comprises 18 residues. Germline V gene sequence: CDR1 SGHVS, CDR2 FNYEAQ. J lost 0 bases, V lost 4 bases, and 9 bases had no gene match. DNA for the CDR3: TGTGCCAGCAGCTCGCAGCGGGCTAGCGGGGCGAACACCGGGGAGCTGTTTTTT. It translates to CASSSQRASGANTGELFF.

The J gene is TRBJ1-1, the V gene TRBV5-1; TRBD1 matches at 7 bases. The germline V gene has CDR1 SGHRS and CDR2 YFSETQ. CDR3 length equals 14 residues. The V gene end was trimmed by 4 bases and the J gene end by 1 base; junction bases not matched to a gene: 4. The DNA of the CDR3 is TGCGCCAGCAGCACTGGGACAGCGAACACTGAAGCTTTCTTT. Translated: CASSTGTANTEAFF.

V gene TRBV10-1 combines with J gene TRBJ2-2, with D possibly TRBD2 on 6 matching bases. The CDR3 is made up of 14 amino acids. Germline-derived CDR1 and CDR2 are WNHNN and SYGVQD (reference sequence). V gave up 10 bases and J gave up 1 base, with 13 bases separating them. CDR3 region: CATVGDLNTGELFF. The CDR3 bases are TGCGCCACGGTAGGGGACTTGAACACCGGGGAGCTGTTTTTT.

In this sample, this clone turned up once. This chain's CDR3 is CASKVEAGADTQYF. CDR3 DNA sequence: TGTGCCAGCAAAGTGGAAGCGGGAGCAGATACGCAGTATTTT. The chain couples TRBV6-5 to TRBJ2-3; 8 nucleotides line up with TRBD2. Germline lookup yields CDR1 MNHEY and CDR2 SVGAGI. V shed 7 bases and J 4 bases; nucleotides not matched to a gene: 7. The CDR3 length is 14 residues.

The rearrangement uses TRBV28 and TRBJ2-7; TRBD2 matches 8 bases. With V trimmed by 5 bases and J by 4 bases, 7 bases remained unmatched. The CDR3 length is 14 residues. From germline, CDR1 is MDHEN and CDR2 SYDVKM. CDR3 in amino acids: CASSPGGARYEQYF. For the CDR3, the DNA is TGTGCCAGCAGTCCCGGGGGGGCGCGGTACGAGCAGTACTTC.

This sequence joins TRBV18 and TRBJ2-7; 9 bases agree with TRBD1. This CDR3 region has 14 residues. The V and J ends lost 4 bases and 5 bases, in that order; junction bases with no gene match: 6. Germline V gives CDR1 KGHSH, CDR2 LQKENI. The CDR3 sequence: CASSQGQGRDEQYF. In DNA, the CDR3 is TGTGCCAGCTCACAGGGACAGGGTCGGGACGAGCAGTACTTC. Filled out from reference TRBV18 and TRBJ2-7, the complete variable domain reads NAGVMQNPRHLVRRRGQEARLRCSPMKGHSHVYWYRQLPEEGLKFMVYLQKENIIDESGMPKERFSAEFPKEGPSILRIQQVVRGDSAAYFCASSQGQGRDEQYFGPGTRLTVT.

The rearrangement joins TRBV20-1 to TRBJ2-3; no definite D call. Germline CDR1 and CDR2: DFQATT and SNEGSKA (reference sequence). Trimming pared 3 bases from V and 4 bases from J, leaving 11 bases between. This CDR3 comprises 13 residues. In DNA, the CDR3 is TGCAGTGCTAGTGACCCCTCCCCAGATACGCAGTATTTT. It encodes CSASDPSPDTQYF.

Worth noting for this clone: A read error is possible here, since a much larger clone lies one base away. The CDR3 here is CASSDSGSSYNEQFF. The CDR3 region has the DNA TGTGCCAGCAGTGACAGCGGGAGCTCCTACAATGAGCAGTTCTTC. J is TRBJ2-1 and V is TRBV6-1; 8 bases line up with TRBD2. V shed 3 bases and J 0 bases; nucleotides not matched to a gene: 1. Germline V gene data show CDR1 as MNHNS and CDR2 as SASEGT. CDR3 length equals 15 residues.

V is TRBV7-8 and J is TRBJ1-2; D unresolved. Looked up from germline, CDR1 is SGHVS and CDR2 is FQNEAQ. This CDR3 region has 14 residues. V was clipped by 1 base and J by 0 bases, with 6 bases between them. The chain's CDR3 is CASSLGLANYGYTF. In nucleotides, the CDR3 is TGTGCCAGCAGCTTAGGCTTAGCTAACTATGGCTACACCTTC.

The CDR3 coding sequence is TGTGCCAGTAGTATTACACTAGCGGGCTCCTACGAGCAGTACTTC. It specifies CASSITLAGSYEQYF. The chain is built from TRBV19 and TRBJ2-7, with TRBD2 identical over 9 bases. The CDR3 length is 15 residues. Germline lookup yields CDR1 LNHDA and CDR2 SQIVND (reference sequence). After removal of 3 bases from V and 0 bases from J, the junction contained 3 bases not matched to a gene.

V and J are TRBV19 and TRBJ2-2, with TRBD2 matching over 7 bases. Germline loops: CDR1 LNHDA, CDR2 SQIVND (reference sequence). CDR3 size: 14 residues. V dropped 6 bases and J dropped 5; count of bases not matched to a gene: 6. The CDR3 sequence: CASSPGGGTGELFF. In DNA form, the CDR3 reads TGTGCCAGTAGCCCTGGGGGGGGAACCGGGGAGCTGTTTTTT.

V and J are TRBV23-1 and TRBJ1-4; 7 bases agree with TRBD1. TRBV23-1 is an ORF for which the function is uncertain. V shed 4 bases and J 7 bases; nucleotides not matched to a gene: 3. The CDR3 is 13 amino acids. The CDR3 DNA sequence: TGCGCCAGCAGTCGACAGGGAAGTGAAAAACTGTTTTTT. This sequence encodes CASSRQGSEKLFF.

The chain combines TRBV28 with TRBJ1-6, with 9 bases fitting TRBD1. CDR1 is MDHEN, CDR2 SYDVKM, per germline. The CDR3 runs 16 residues. Germline trimming cut 9 bases from V and 7 bases from J; bases unmatched to any gene: 13. This CDR3 is CASDRETGGKNSPLHF. Here the CDR3 DNA reads TGTGCCAGTGATAGGGAAACAGGGGGCAAAAATTCACCCCTCCACTTT. Variable domain in full (rest from reference TRBV28 and TRBJ1-6): DVKVTQSSRYLVKRTGEKVFLECVQDMDHENMFWYRQDPGLGLRLIYFSYDVKMKEKGDIPEGYSVSREKKERFSLILESASTNQTSMYLCASDRETGGKNSPLHFGNGTRLTVT.

This clone was found many times. J is TRBJ2-7 and V is TRBV5-1, with 13 bases lining up with TRBD2. Germline V gene sequence: CDR1 SGHRS, CDR2 YFSETQ. There are 15 residues in the CDR3. V was clipped by 3 bases and J by 0 bases; unmatched bases: 0. In DNA form, the CDR3 reads TGCGCCAGCAGCTGGACTAGCGGGAGCTCCTACGAGCAGTACTTC. It codes for CASSWTSGSSYEQYF.

The V and J genes are TRBV15 and TRBJ2-4, with 9 bases fitting TRBD1. The CDR3 covers 14 residues. The germline CDR1 and CDR2 sequences are LNHNV and YYDKDF (reference sequence). Trimming cost V 6 bases and J 6 bases; bases outside gene matches: 6. In DNA, the CDR3 is TGTGCCACCAGTAGGCCGGGACAGGGAAACATTCAGTACTTC. Protein product: CATSRPGQGNIQYF.

V and J are TRBV19 and TRBJ1-5; 7 bases line up with TRBD1. The CDR3 has 13 amino acids. Germline V gene lookup returns CDR1 LNHDA and CDR2 SQIVND (reference sequence). J lost 7 bases, V lost 7 bases, and 7 bases had no gene match. The CDR3 DNA sequence: TGTGCCAGTACACAGGGGACAATACAGCCCCAGCATTTT. Translating it yields CASTQGTIQPQHF. Drawing the rest from reference TRBV19 and TRBJ1-5, the complete variable domain is DGGITQSPKYLFRKEGQNVTLSCEQNLNHDAMYWYRQDPGQGLRLIYYSQIVNDFQKGDIAEGYSVSREKKESFPLTVTSAQKNPTAFYLCASTQGTIQPQHFGDGTRLSIL.

This sequence joins TRBV5-5 and TRBJ1-4, with 9 bases lining up with TRBD1. J was trimmed by 8 bases and V by 4 bases; bases with no gene match: 9. The CDR3 is 15 amino acids. CDR1 is SGHKS and CDR2 is YYEKEE in the germline V gene (reference sequence). Written as DNA, the CDR3 is TGTGCCAGCAGCAAAACCGGGACAGGGAGAGAAAAACTGTTTTTT. Its protein is CASSKTGTGREKLFF. The variable domain in full, with the rest retrieved from reference TRBV5-5 and TRBJ1-4, is DAGVTQSPTHLIKTRGQQVTLRCSPISGHKSVSWYQQVLGQGPQFIFQYYEKEERGRGNFPDRFSARQFPNYSSELNVNALLLGDSALYLCASSKTGTGREKLFFGSGTQLSVL.

The CDR3 nucleotides are TGTGCCAGCAGCTCGGGACTTACGTTTCGGGAGCAGTACTTC. As protein: CASSSGLTFREQYF. J is TRBJ2-7 and V is TRBV7-2, with D maybe TRBD2 (6 bases). Germline V lookup: CDR1 SGHTA, CDR2 FQGNSA. Trimming removed 4 bases from V and 7 bases from J, with 17 bases in between. There are 14 residues in the CDR3.

V is TRBV27 and J is TRBJ2-7; 9 bases map to TRBD1. The CDR3 has 15 amino acids. Germline CDR1 and CDR2: MNHEY and SMNVEV (reference sequence). The V and J ends lost 1 base and 2 bases, in that order; junction bases with no gene match: 3. The CDR3 spells CASSLYGTGTYEQYF. The CDR3, as DNA: TGTGCCAGCAGTTTATACGGGACAGGGACCTACGAGCAGTACTTC.

V and J are TRBV19 and TRBJ2-3; possible D gene TRBD1, 8 bases. The CDR3 consists of 15 residues. The V and J ends lost 3 bases and 6 bases respectively, with 16 bases between them. Germline V CDR1 and CDR2: LNHDA, SQIVND (reference sequence). CDR3 in DNA: TGTGCCAGTAGTATCTCAGGACAGGGAGGGGATACGCAGTATTTT. It translates to CASSISGQGGDTQYF. Looking up the rest from reference TRBV19 and TRBJ2-3 gives the full variable domain: DGGITQSPKYLFRKEGQNVTLSCEQNLNHDAMYWYRQDPGQGLRLIYYSQIVNDFQKGDIAEGYSVSREKKESFPLTVTSAQKNPTAFYLCASSISGQGGDTQYFGPGTRLTVL.

The CDR3 is CATALVASSYNEQFF. The CDR3 region has the DNA TGTGCCACCGCCCTAGTGGCCAGCTCCTACAATGAGCAGTTCTTC. The chain has TRBV19 and TRBJ2-1; no reliable D call. The V and J ends lost 10 bases and 0 bases respectively, with 16 bases between them. Germline CDR1 and CDR2: LNHDA and SQIVND (reference sequence). This CDR3 has 15 amino acids.

The V gene is TRBV7-7, the J gene TRBJ2-7; 7 bases fit TRBD2. Per germline, CDR1 SSHAT and CDR2 FNYEAQ (reference sequence). The junction had 6 bases not matched to a gene; V was cut back by 0 bases and J by 7 bases. The CDR3 totals 14 residues. This chain's CDR3 is CASSLANGLGEQYF. The CDR3 DNA reads as TGTGCCAGCAGCTTAGCCAACGGACTAGGGGAGCAGTACTTC. Full variable domain (missing parts from reference TRBV7-7 and TRBJ2-7): GAGVSQSPRYKVTKRGQDVTLRCDPISSHATLYWYQQALGQGPEFLTYFNYEAQPDKSGLPSDRFSAERPEGSISTLTIQRTEQRDSAMYRCASSLANGLGEQYFGPGTRLTVT.